The 13 T cell receptor beta chains below come from one sample, sequenced in a study of blood T cell repertoires in COVID-19. Sequenced by immunoSEQ multiplex PCR; TCRdb stores in-frame clones only, minus some. The table has tens of thousands of clones, around four fifths seen once. The sample consisted of peripheral blood. These receptors were obtained from a man aged 80 or over with active or convalescent COVID-19.

The chain is built from TRBV5-1 and TRBJ1-2; 7 positions match TRBD1. With V trimmed by 3 bases and J by 6 bases, 8 bases remained unmatched. The length of the CDR3 is 14 residues. The germline CDR1 and CDR2 sequences are SGHRS and YFSETQ. The CDR3 protein is CASSSGQVRNGYTF. CDR3 bases: TGCGCCAGCAGCTCCGGACAGGTGCGCAATGGCTACACCTTC.

The genes are TRBV5-6 and TRBJ2-7, with TRBD1 matching over 8 bases. Germline CDR1 and CDR2: SGHDT and YYEEEE. V dropped 0 bases and J dropped 4; count of bases not matched to a gene: 3. The CDR3 runs 14 residues. CDR3 in amino acids: CASSLGTGRYEQYF. The CDR3 DNA sequence: TGTGCCAGCAGCTTGGGGACAGGGAGGTACGAGCAGTACTTC.

This rearrangement joins TRBV4-2 to TRBJ1-2; tentatively, D is TRBD1 (5 bases). Looked up from germline, CDR1 is LGHNA and CDR2 is YNFKEQ. Trimming shortened V by 3 bases and J by 0 bases, and 14 bases separated the two germline ends. This CDR3 is built from 16 residues. Here the CDR3 reads CASSHGQRLTNYGYTF. CDR3 nucleotide sequence: TGTGCCAGCAGCCATGGACAAAGGCTAACTAACTATGGCTACACCTTC.

J is TRBJ1-2 and V is TRBV14, with a possible D match to TRBD1 (5 bases). The germline V and J ends were trimmed by 4 bases and 13 bases, with 16 bases remaining between them. CDR1 is SGHDN and CDR2 is FVKESK in the germline V gene. The CDR3 covers 12 residues. The CDR3 bases are TGTGCCAGCAGCCCCGCCGGGGGAACTCTCACCTTC. Amino acids: CASSPAGGTLTF.

The chain uses TRBV2 and TRBJ2-7; D is perhaps TRBD1 (6 bases). There are 13 residues in the CDR3. Germline CDR1 is SNHLY and CDR2 is FYNNEI. The ends were cut back, 8 bases at V and 5 bases at J, with 16 bases in the middle. CDR3 DNA: TGTGCCAGCGATACAGGGATTTCCCACGAGCAGTACTTC. Protein sequence: CASDTGISHEQYF.

The table lists this clone with a few counts. CDR3: CASSLVEQGAHGNTIYF. In DNA form, the CDR3 reads TGTGCCAGCAGCTTAGTGGAACAGGGGGCGCATGGAAACACCATATATTTT. The rearrangement uses TRBV7-6 and TRBJ1-3; 9 bases align to TRBD1. Per the germline V gene, CDR1 is SGHVS and CDR2 is FNYEAQ. J was trimmed by 3 bases and V by 1 base; bases with no gene match: 7. This CDR3 is built from 17 residues.

The rearrangement joins TRBV6-1 to TRBJ2-7, with 8 bases fitting TRBD1. Per the germline V gene, CDR1 is MNHNS and CDR2 is SASEGT. This CDR3 comprises 15 residues. V shed 2 bases, J shed 1 base, and the junction held 4 bases outside the gene matches. As DNA, the CDR3 is TGTGCCAGCAGTGAACAGGGGGCCCTTTCCTACGAGCAGTACTTC. It yields the protein CASSEQGALSYEQYF.

Points on this clone: This same CDR3 is encoded by further DNA sequences in the sample. J is TRBJ1-5 and V is TRBV6-2 or TRBV6-3; no reliable D call. CDR3 length: 12 residues. Germline CDR1 is MNHEY and CDR2 is SVGEGT. The V and J ends lost 5 bases and 7 bases respectively, with 9 bases between them. The CDR3 loop is CASSPRVQPQHF. CDR3 sequence (DNA): TGTGCCAGCAGTCCCCGAGTACAGCCCCAGCATTTT.

J is TRBJ2-1 and V is TRBV7-8; D is perhaps TRBD1 (6 bases). Germline loops: CDR1 SGHVS, CDR2 FQNEAQ. This CDR3 is built from 15 residues. V lost 8 bases and J 6 bases, leaving 20 bases between the germline ends. CDR3: CASVSSYGTSNEQFF. The CDR3 DNA reads as TGTGCCAGCGTTTCCTCTTATGGGACAAGCAATGAGCAGTTCTTC. The whole variable domain, remainder taken from reference TRBV7-8 and TRBJ2-1, is GAGVSQSPRYKVAKRGQDVALRCDPISGHVSLFWYQQALGQGPEFLTYFQNEAQLDKSGLPSDRFFAERPEGSVSTLKIQRTQQEDSAVYLCASVSSYGTSNEQFFGPGTRLTVL.

The chain joins TRBV6-2 or TRBV6-3 to TRBJ1-5; D is possibly TRBD1 (6 bases). Germline V CDR1 and CDR2: MNHEY, SVGEGT. Trimming removed 2 bases at V and 1 base at J, with 9 bases between. This CDR3 has 15 residues. In DNA, the CDR3 is TGTGCCAGCAGTTACGAGGGGACAAGCAATCAGCCCCAGCATTTT. Translation gives CASSYEGTSNQPQHF.

V and J are TRBV25-1 and TRBJ2-3, with D maybe TRBD2 (5 bases). The V gene lost 11 bases and the J gene lost 2 bases, with 20 bases spanning the gap. This CDR3 has 15 amino acids. Germline-derived CDR1 and CDR2 are MGHDK and SYGVNS. The CDR3 coding sequence is TGTGCCTCCGGACTCCGGGAACGGGCCACAGATACGCAGTATTTT. This sequence encodes CASGLRERATDTQYF.

The chain joins TRBV28 to TRBJ1-2, with D possibly TRBD1 on 5 matching bases. The V gene lost 7 bases and the J gene lost 2 bases, with 11 bases spanning the gap. This CDR3 has 13 residues. Germline CDR1 and CDR2: MDHEN and SYDVKM. The CDR3 loop is CASTRQTNYGYTF. The CDR3, as DNA: TGTGCCAGCACCCGACAGACCAACTATGGCTACACCTTC.

V gene TRBV5-1 combines with J gene TRBJ2-7; D might be TRBD1 (5 bases). Trimming pared 3 bases from V and 4 bases from J, leaving 14 bases between. CDR1 is SGHRS and CDR2 is YFSETQ in the germline V gene. This CDR3 comprises 14 residues. DNA of the CDR3: TGCGCCAGCAGCTCCACTCCAGGGTTTTACGAGCAGTACTTC. Translated: CASSSTPGFYEQYF.